A single sample gave rise to the 19 T cell receptor beta chains below, sequenced in a study of control samples from healthy donors and cancer patients. Generated by immunoSEQ multiplex PCR, the TCRdb table keeps only in-frame clones and is missing some. The sample includes roughly 130,000 clones, 80% to 95% of them seen just once. Specimen: blood. These receptors came from a man in his late teens or twenties in good health.

The V call is TRBV19, the J call TRBJ1-4; unclear D gene. CDR1 is LNHDA and CDR2 is SQIVND in the germline V gene (reference sequence). V was clipped by 2 bases and J by 4 bases, with 11 bases between them. The CDR3 runs 15 residues. This CDR3 is CASSINWRINEKLFF. The CDR3 region has the DNA TGTGCCAGTAGTATAAATTGGCGGATTAATGAAAAACTGTTTTTT.

This chain uses TRBV6-6 with TRBJ1-1; no clear D. The CDR3 loop spans 14 amino acids. V lost 2 bases and J lost 2, with 9 bases in between. The V gene's germline CDR1 is MNHNY and CDR2 SVGAGI (reference sequence). CDR3 DNA sequence: TGTGCCAGCAGTTACGGCGGGATTAACACTGAAGCTTTCTTT. Protein: CASSYGGINTEAFF.

The chain uses TRBV3-1 (or the pseudogene TRBV3-2) and TRBJ2-1; 9 nucleotides agree with TRBD1. The CDR3 is 14 residues long. Trimming cost V 6 bases and J 8 bases; bases outside gene matches: 8. CDR1 is LGHDT, CDR2 YNNKEL, per germline (reference sequence). In nucleotides, the CDR3 is TGTGCCAGCAGTCTCCCGGGACAGGGCCATGAGCAGTTCTTC. Translated, it gives CASSLPGQGHEQFF.

The chain is built from TRBV19 and TRBJ1-6; D gene ambiguous. The CDR3 covers 16 residues. V lost 6 bases to trimming and J lost 1 base, with 13 bases between them. CDR1 LNHDA and CDR2 SQIVND come from the germline V gene (reference sequence). The CDR3 reads CASSAGRESYNSPLHF. The CDR3 bases are TGTGCCAGTAGCGCCGGTCGGGAATCCTATAATTCACCCCTCCACTTT.

V and J are TRBV7-9 and TRBJ1-5; TRBD1 matches 9 bases. Germline lookup yields CDR1 SEHNR and CDR2 FQNEAQ (reference sequence). The CDR3 contains 14 residues. V shed 5 bases, J shed 5 bases, and the junction held 4 bases outside the gene matches. CDR3 loop: CASSETGGDQPQHF. CDR3 sequence (DNA): TGTGCCAGCAGCGAAACAGGGGGCGATCAGCCCCAGCATTTT.

The chain combines TRBV14 with TRBJ1-3, with a weak D call TRBD1 (6 bases). The CDR3 totals 17 residues. Per germline, CDR1 SGHDN and CDR2 FVKESK. V dropped 0 bases and J dropped 2 bases, with 14 bases sitting between them. The CDR3 region has the DNA TGTGCCAGCAGCCAAGATTACAGGGCAACACCTGGAAACACCATATATTTT. It is translated as CASSQDYRATPGNTIYF.

The chain links TRBV5-4 to TRBJ1-2; D is unresolved. The V gene's germline CDR1 is SGHNT and CDR2 YYREEE (reference sequence). V was clipped by 4 bases and J by 2 bases, with 15 bases between them. The CDR3 totals 15 residues. CDR3 protein: CASSGMRHLNYGYTF. CDR3 DNA: TGTGCCAGCAGCGGAATGAGGCATCTAAACTATGGCTACACCTTC.

The chain recombines TRBV6-1 with TRBJ1-5; a possible D gene is TRBD1 (5 bases). The germline V gene encodes CDR1 MNHNS and CDR2 SASEGT. The V end lost 2 bases, the J end lost 6 bases, and 8 bases lay between the germline ends. This CDR3 has 13 residues. Here the CDR3 reads CASSEMGGQPQHF. In nucleotides, the CDR3 is TGTGCCAGCAGTGAAATGGGGGGTCAGCCCCAGCATTTT.

CDR3 DNA sequence: TGTGCTAGTGGTTTGGTAGGCGGACAGGGGCACTACGAGCAGTACTTC. Translation gives CASGLVGGQGHYEQYF. The chain links TRBV12-5 to TRBJ2-7, with 9 bases that match TRBD1. V lost 0 bases to trimming and J lost 3 bases; unmatched junction nucleotides: 6. CDR1 LGHNT and CDR2 FRNRAP come from the germline V gene. This CDR3 contains 16 residues.

The chain combines TRBV4-1 with TRBJ2-5; 8 bases are shared with TRBD1. This CDR3 has 16 residues. Per germline, CDR1 MGHRA and CDR2 YSYEKL. J gave up 2 bases and V 3 bases, and 8 bases lay outside the gene matches. CDR3 nucleotides: TGCGCCAGCAGCCATCCTGGACAGGGCCTACAAGAGACCCAGTACTTC. Translated, it gives CASSHPGQGLQETQYF.

The chain uses TRBV13 and TRBJ1-1; D is unclear. Germline CDR1 reads PRHDT; CDR2 reads FYEKMQ (reference sequence). The length of the CDR3 is 13 residues. The V gene lost 7 bases and the J gene lost 4 bases, with 13 bases spanning the gap. Here the CDR3 reads CASNRAPGTEAFF. The CDR3 DNA follows: TGTGCCAGCAACCGGGCCCCCGGCACTGAAGCTTTCTTT.

The J gene is TRBJ1-1, the V gene TRBV30; perhaps TRBD1 as D (6 bases). V was cut by 7 bases and J by 4 bases, with 13 bases left in between. The germline CDR1 and CDR2 sequences are GTSNPN and SVGIG (reference sequence). CDR3 length equals 12 residues. The CDR3 coding sequence is TGTGCCTCGTATGGAGGGGGCACTGAAGCTTTCTTT. This codes for CASYGGGTEAFF.

The chain couples TRBV5-1 to TRBJ1-2, with D hard to call. This CDR3 contains 13 residues. The germline V gene has CDR1 SGHRS and CDR2 YFSETQ. The V and J ends lost 3 bases and 5 bases respectively, with 11 bases between them. The CDR3 region has the DNA TGCGCCAGCAGCTCCCATGATGAATATGGCTACACCTTC. This translates into CASSSHDEYGYTF.

The CDR3, as DNA: TGTGCCAGCAGTCTGAGACAGGAGAATTCACCCCTCCACTTT. Its translation is CASSLRQENSPLHF. The chain employs TRBV6-5 and TRBJ1-6, with a tentative D call TRBD1 (6 bases). Trimming pared 5 bases from V and 7 bases from J, leaving 12 bases between. This CDR3 is 14 amino acids long. From germline, CDR1 is MNHEY and CDR2 SVGAGI.

The chain employs TRBV27 and TRBJ1-1; unclear D gene. The CDR3 runs to 13 residues. The V end was cut by 2 bases, the J end by 0 bases, with 4 bases between. CDR1 MNHEY and CDR2 SMNVEV come from the germline V gene (reference sequence). Here the CDR3 DNA reads TGTGCCAGCAGTTTAATCTTGAACACTGAAGCTTTCTTT. Protein product: CASSLILNTEAFF.

This clone was counted a few times. This chain connects TRBV2 to TRBJ1-4; 10 positions match TRBD1. V lost 11 bases, J lost 11 bases, and 11 bases stayed unmatched. The germline V gene encodes CDR1 SNHLY and CDR2 FYNNEI. This CDR3 is built from 13 residues. The CDR3 loop reads CAANRDRGHKLFF. The DNA for the CDR3 is TGTGCCGCGAACCGGGACAGGGGCCACAAACTGTTTTTT. Full variable domain (remainder filled in from reference TRBV2 and TRBJ1-4): EPEVTQTPSHQVTQMGQEVILRCVPISNHLYFYWYRQILGQKVEFLVSFYNNEISEKSEIFDDQFSVERPDGSNFTLKIRSTKLEDSAMYFCAANRDRGHKLFFGSGTQLSVL.

The chain links TRBV9 to TRBJ1-2; unclear D gene. Germline V gene lookup returns CDR1 SGDLS and CDR2 YYNGEE. V lost 0 bases, J lost 5 bases, and 11 bases lay in between. This CDR3 spans 14 amino acids. The CDR3 here is CASSVGEVRYGYTF. CDR3 coding DNA: TGTGCCAGCAGCGTAGGGGAGGTGCGGTATGGCTACACCTTC. The full variable domain, completed using reference TRBV9 and TRBJ1-2, is DSGVTQTPKHLITATGQRVTLRCSPRSGDLSVYWYQQSLDQGLQFLIQYYNGEERAKGNILERFSAQQFPDLHSELNLSSLELGDSALYFCASSVGEVRYGYTFGSGTRLTVV.

The chain joins TRBV19 to TRBJ1-3; D is possibly TRBD1 (5 bases). V lost 3 bases to trimming and J lost 7 bases, with 13 bases between them. The length of the CDR3 is 14 residues. CDR1 and CDR2 from the germline V gene are LNHDA and SQIVND (reference sequence). The CDR3: CASSMSQGRNTIYF. The CDR3 nucleotides are TGTGCCAGTAGTATGTCCCAGGGAAGGAACACCATATATTTT.

The rearrangement joins TRBV10-2 to TRBJ2-3; D might be TRBD2 (5 bases). CDR1 and CDR2 (germline): WSHSY, SAAADI. Trimming stripped 2 bases from V and 4 bases from J, with 10 bases between. The CDR3 is 14 residues long. CDR3 DNA sequence: TGCGCCAGCAGTGAGGGTGAGGGCCCAGATACGCAGTATTTT. Translated: CASSEGEGPDTQYF.